These 2 T cell receptor beta chains originate from one sample sequenced in a study of blood T cells in healthy people across ages. Then a second PCR, running about 6 to 12 cycles, was carried out with a sample-barcoded 5' primer and a J-beta primer mix. TCRdb re-called the 5' RACE reads with MiXCR, one entry per CDR3 protein. The sample lists approximately 780,000 distinct CDR3 sequences, around 24% seen once, with less than 3.5% in the top ten. These sequences were also reported in another study, on T cells of mothers and their children.

The sequenced material came from blood. The origin of the receptors is a boy younger than 18 in good health.

This clonotype appeared a few times. The chain has TRBV20-1 and TRBJ1-2; no clear D gene. Between the trimmed V and J ends, which lost 3 bases and 8 bases, there was a span of 10 bases. The CDR3 length is 11 residues. The germline CDR1 and CDR2 sequences are DFQATT and SNEGSKA (reference sequence). CDR3 coding DNA: TGCAGTGCTAGTGGTCGGGAGGGCTACACCTTC. Amino acids: CSASGREGYTF.

The chain combines TRBV5-1 with TRBJ1-3, with 9 bases that match TRBD1. Germline V CDR1 and CDR2: SGHRS, YFSETQ. The length of the CDR3 is 13 residues. Germline trimming cut 7 bases from V and 15 bases from J; bases unmatched to any gene: 14. The CDR3 coding sequence is TGCGCCAGCCGAAGAGAGCCGGGACAGGGCAAATATTTT. It is translated as CASRREPGQGKYF.